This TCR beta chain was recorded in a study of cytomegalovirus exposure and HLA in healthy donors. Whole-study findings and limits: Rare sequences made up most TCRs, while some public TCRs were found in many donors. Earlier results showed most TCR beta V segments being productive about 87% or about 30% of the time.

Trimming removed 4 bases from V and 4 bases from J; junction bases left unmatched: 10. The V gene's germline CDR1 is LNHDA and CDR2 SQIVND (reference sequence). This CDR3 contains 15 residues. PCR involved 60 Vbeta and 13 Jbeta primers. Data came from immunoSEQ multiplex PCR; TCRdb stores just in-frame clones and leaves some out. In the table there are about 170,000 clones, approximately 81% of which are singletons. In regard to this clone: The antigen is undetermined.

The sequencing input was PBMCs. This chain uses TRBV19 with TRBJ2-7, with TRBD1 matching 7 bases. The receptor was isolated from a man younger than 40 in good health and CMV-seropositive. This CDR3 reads CASSKDSLRGYEQYF. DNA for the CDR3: TGTGCCAGTAGTAAAGACAGTCTCAGGGGGTACGAGCAGTACTTC.